The 22 T cell receptor beta chains presented below share a single source sample, sequenced in a study of blood T cell repertoires in COVID-19. Only in-frame clones appear in the TCRdb table, and some are missing; sequencing was by immunoSEQ multiplex PCR. The sample has 150,000 or so clones, roughly 85% seen once. Sequenced: PBMCs or T cells enriched from blood (not recorded which). Receptors originate from a woman in her fifties or sixties who had recovered from COVID-19.

The V call is TRBV3-1 (or the pseudogene TRBV3-2), the J call TRBJ1-2; tentative D call: TRBD1 (5 bases). The germline V gene encodes CDR1 LGHDT and CDR2 YNNKEL (reference sequence). There are 17 residues in the CDR3. Between the trimmed V and J ends, which lost 0 bases and 7 bases, there was a span of 21 bases. The CDR3 protein is CASSQDPVLQVVGGYTF. In DNA form, the CDR3 reads TGTGCCAGCAGCCAAGATCCTGTGTTACAGGTCGTCGGTGGCTACACCTTC.

The chain joins TRBV30 to TRBJ2-7; TRBD1 matches at 8 bases. CDR1 is GTSNPN and CDR2 is SVGIG in the germline V gene (reference sequence). Trimming removed 0 bases from V and 2 bases from J; junction bases left unmatched: 6. The CDR3 totals 15 residues. The CDR3, as DNA: TGTGCCTGGAGTGTAAGGAGACAGGGGCCCTACGAGCAGTACTTC. The encoded protein is CAWSVRRQGPYEQYF.

The CDR3 protein is CASSPRQVSGNTIYF. The CDR3 DNA is TGTGCCAGCAGCCCTCGACAGGTTTCTGGAAACACCATATATTTT. The chain links TRBV7-9 to TRBJ1-3; D possibly corresponds to TRBD1 (6 bases). Germline CDR1 and CDR2: SEHNR and FQNEAQ (reference sequence). The CDR3 covers 15 residues. Between the trimmed V and J ends, which lost 5 bases and 1 base, there was a span of 12 bases.

The chain uses TRBV6-2 or TRBV6-3 and TRBJ2-5, with TRBD1 matching over 9 bases. The CDR3 sequence is 13 residues long. Germline V CDR1 and CDR2: MNHEY, SVGEGT. The V and J ends lost 6 bases and 5 bases, in that order; junction bases with no gene match: 4. CDR3 in amino acids: CASSHRGRETQYF. CDR3 bases: TGTGCCAGCAGCCACAGGGGGCGGGAGACCCAGTACTTC.

The V call is TRBV5-1, the J call TRBJ2-1; possibly TRBD2 for D (6 bases). Germline-derived CDR1 and CDR2 are SGHRS and YFSETQ. CDR3 length equals 17 residues. The ends were cut back, 7 bases at V and 0 bases at J, with 20 bases in the middle. This CDR3 is CASRAALAASSYNEQFF. DNA for the CDR3: TGCGCCAGCCGCGCCGCGTTAGCGGCGAGCTCCTACAATGAGCAGTTCTTC.

This clone was observed a handful of times. The DNA for the CDR3 is TGCGCCAGCAGCCTACGGGACAATATGAACACTGAAGCTTTCTTT. Translated, it gives CASSLRDNMNTEAFF. This chain connects TRBV5-1 to TRBJ1-1; D perhaps matches TRBD1 (6 bases). CDR3 size: 15 residues. The ends were cut back, 4 bases at V and 0 bases at J, with 13 bases in the middle. Germline V CDR1 and CDR2: SGHRS, YFSETQ.

V and J are TRBV24-1 and TRBJ2-5; 7 nucleotides align to TRBD1. This CDR3 is built from 15 residues. Germline V gives CDR1 KGHDR, CDR2 SFDVKD. J was trimmed by 1 base and V by 7 bases; bases with no gene match: 8. CDR3 in DNA: TGTGCCACCAGCCTAACGGGACAGCGCCAAGAGACCCAGTACTTC. Its translation: CATSLTGQRQETQYF.

The chain couples TRBV9 to TRBJ2-2; D is uncertain. Germline V lookup: CDR1 SGDLS, CDR2 YYNGEE. The CDR3 consists of 16 residues. Deletions cut 0 bases from V and 0 bases from J, with 9 bases between. The CDR3 loop reads CASSVVTSANTGELFF. In DNA form, the CDR3 reads TGTGCCAGCAGCGTAGTGACTTCCGCGAACACCGGGGAGCTGTTTTTT.

The chain employs TRBV4-1 and TRBJ2-1; TRBD2 aligns across 16 bases. The junction had 14 bases not matched to a gene; V was cut back by 3 bases and J by 6 bases. The CDR3 loop spans 20 amino acids. Germline V CDR1 and CDR2: MGHRA, YSYEKL. The CDR3: CASSHGGTSGGAYVSNEQFF. In DNA, the CDR3 is TGCGCCAGCAGCCACGGCGGGACTAGCGGGGGGGCCTACGTATCCAATGAGCAGTTCTTC.

J is TRBJ1-5 and V is TRBV19, with a tentative D call TRBD1 (5 bases). Trimming took off 2 bases at V and 6 bases at J, with 11 bases between the two ends. Germline assignment: CDR1 LNHDA and CDR2 SQIVND (reference sequence). This CDR3 is 14 amino acids long. The CDR3 coding sequence is TGTGCCAGTAGTATATTCCAGGGTGGTCAGCCCCAGCATTTT. It codes for CASSIFQGGQPQHF.

The chain joins TRBV10-3 to TRBJ2-2, with 8 nucleotides matching TRBD2. Germline-derived CDR1 and CDR2 are ENHRY and SYGVKD. V gave up 11 bases and J gave up 2 bases; unmatched junction bases: 13. The CDR3 spans 16 residues. The CDR3 spells CAGGGLAGLNTGELFF. The CDR3 bases are TGTGCCGGGGGTGGGCTAGCGGGCCTTAACACCGGGGAGCTGTTTTTT.

The rearrangement joins TRBV7-9 to TRBJ2-3; D remains unclear. Trimming left V 3 bases short and J 0 bases short, with 7 bases between. Germline V CDR1 and CDR2: SEHNR, FQNEAQ (reference sequence). The CDR3 runs 14 residues. CDR3 sequence (DNA): TGTGCCAGCAGCTTGCCCGGGAGCACAGATACGCAGTATTTT. It yields the protein CASSLPGSTDTQYF.

CDR3: CASSSGTGASGNTIYF. CDR3 nucleotides: TGTGCCAGCAGCTCCGGGACAGGGGCGAGTGGAAACACCATATATTTT. This rearrangement joins TRBV5-5 to TRBJ1-3; 10 bases agree with TRBD1. Losses at the gene ends were 3 bases for V and 3 bases for J; bases not matched to a gene: 6. The CDR3 has 16 amino acids. The V gene's germline CDR1 is SGHKS and CDR2 YYEKEE (reference sequence).

The chain links TRBV19 to TRBJ1-2, with D possibly TRBD1 on 5 matching bases. Trimming cost V 5 bases and J 8 bases, with 15 bases left between them. Per germline, CDR1 LNHDA and CDR2 SQIVND (reference sequence). The CDR3 is made up of 13 amino acids. The CDR3 DNA reads TGTGCCAGTAGTCCAAGACAGTTGAGGGGCTACACCTTC. Amino acid sequence: CASSPRQLRGYTF.

This clone was counted a few times. V is TRBV28 and J is TRBJ2-7; TRBD2 agrees at 7 bases. CDR3 length: 14 amino acids. The J segment lost 2 bases and the V segment lost 4 bases, leaving 5 bases of the junction unmatched. Germline CDR1 MDHEN, CDR2 SYDVKM. For the CDR3, the DNA is TGTGCCAGCAGTTACGGGGGGAAGCCCTACGAGCAGTACTTC. Translating it yields CASSYGGKPYEQYF.

This sequence joins TRBV9 and TRBJ2-2; TRBD2 is a possible D gene (6 bases). The CDR3 spans 17 residues. Trimming shortened V by 0 bases and J by 0 bases, and 12 bases separated the two germline ends. CDR1 is SGDLS, CDR2 YYNGEE, per germline. As DNA, the CDR3 is TGTGCCAGCAGCGTAGTTAGCGGCCCTGCGAACACCGGGGAGCTGTTTTTT. Encoded protein: CASSVVSGPANTGELFF.

This clone was observed at least ten times. The chain recombines TRBV30 with TRBJ2-1, with D maybe TRBD1 (6 bases). CDR3 length: 14 amino acids. The ends were cut back, 3 bases at V and 7 bases at J, with 16 bases in the middle. CDR1 GTSNPN and CDR2 SVGIG come from the germline V gene (reference sequence). For the CDR3, the DNA is TGTGCCTGGAGGGGAATACAGGGAGAGAATGAGCAGTTCTTC. Translating gives CAWRGIQGENEQFF.

This chain uses TRBV6-4 with TRBJ1-2; D uncertain. The CDR3 covers 14 residues. CDR1 is MRHNA and CDR2 is SNTAGT in the germline V gene. The V and J ends lost 11 bases and 3 bases respectively, with 19 bases between them. CDR3 sequence (DNA): TGTGCCGGGCCTGGTTGGGAGGGCGACTATGGCTACACCTTC. Translating gives CAGPGWEGDYGYTF.

The chain uses TRBV27 and TRBJ2-5; 8 bases agree with TRBD1. The CDR3 runs to 16 residues. J lost 2 bases, V lost 5 bases, and 10 bases had no gene match. CDR1 is MNHEY and CDR2 is SMNVEV in the germline V gene (reference sequence). CDR3 sequence reads: CASSPDVGQEQETQYF. The CDR3 DNA follows: TGTGCCAGCAGTCCAGACGTGGGACAGGAACAAGAGACCCAGTACTTC.

The chain joins TRBV10-1 to TRBJ2-3, with D tentatively TRBD2 (6 bases). The CDR3 is 12 residues long. Trimming took 3 bases from V and 8 from J, leaving 9 bases between them. Germline-derived CDR1 and CDR2 are WNHNN and SYGVQD (reference sequence). CDR3 bases: TGCGCCAGCAGTGACGAGGGAGGTACGCAGTATTTT. Protein sequence: CASSDEGGTQYF.

The genes are TRBV4-2 and TRBJ2-2, with a tentative D call TRBD2 (6 bases). The V gene lost 0 bases and the J gene lost 6 bases, with 14 bases spanning the gap. Germline CDR1 reads LGHNA; CDR2 reads YNFKEQ. The CDR3 loop spans 16 amino acids. This CDR3 reads CASSQDPGVPAGELFF. CDR3 DNA sequence: TGTGCCAGCAGCCAAGACCCGGGAGTACCGGCCGGGGAGCTGTTTTTT.

J is TRBJ1-1 and V is TRBV19, with D unresolved. Trimming removed 5 bases at V and 1 base at J, with 8 bases between. This CDR3 has 13 residues. Germline V gene sequence: CDR1 LNHDA, CDR2 SQIVND (reference sequence). CDR3: CASSEQPNTEAFF. In DNA, the CDR3 is TGTGCCAGTAGTGAACAGCCGAACACTGAAGCTTTCTTT.